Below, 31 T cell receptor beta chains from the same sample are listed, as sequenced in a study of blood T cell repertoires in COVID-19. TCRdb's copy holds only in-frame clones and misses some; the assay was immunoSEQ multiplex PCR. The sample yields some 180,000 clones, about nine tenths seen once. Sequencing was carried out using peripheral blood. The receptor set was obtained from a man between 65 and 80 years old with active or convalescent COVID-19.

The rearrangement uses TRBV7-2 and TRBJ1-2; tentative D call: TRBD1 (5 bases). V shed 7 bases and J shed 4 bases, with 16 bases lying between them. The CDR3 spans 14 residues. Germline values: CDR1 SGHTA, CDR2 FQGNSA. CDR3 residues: CASTPGGDLYGYTF. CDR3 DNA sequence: TGTGCCAGCACCCCTGGGGGGGACCTCTATGGCTACACCTTC.

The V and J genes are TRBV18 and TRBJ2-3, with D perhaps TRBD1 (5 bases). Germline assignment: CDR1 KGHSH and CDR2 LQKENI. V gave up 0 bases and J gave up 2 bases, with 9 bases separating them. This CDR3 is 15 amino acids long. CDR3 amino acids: CASSPPARATDTQYF. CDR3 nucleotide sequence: TGTGCCAGCTCACCACCTGCCAGGGCCACAGATACGCAGTATTTT.

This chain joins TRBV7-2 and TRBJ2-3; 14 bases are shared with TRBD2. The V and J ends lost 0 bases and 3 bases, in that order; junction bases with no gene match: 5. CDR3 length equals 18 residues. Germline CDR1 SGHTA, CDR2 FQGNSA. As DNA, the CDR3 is TGTGCCAGCAGCTTAGCCCCGGGACTAGCGGGAGAAACAGATACGCAGTATTTT. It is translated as CASSLAPGLAGETDTQYF.

The CDR3 reads CASSSGNRGPEGYGYTF. For the CDR3, the DNA is TGCGCCAGCAGCTCGGGGAATAGGGGGCCTGAGGGGTATGGCTACACCTTC. This chain joins TRBV5-1 and TRBJ1-2, with 7 bases fitting TRBD1. Germline loops: CDR1 SGHRS, CDR2 YFSETQ. There are 17 residues in the CDR3. After removal of 3 bases from V and 5 bases from J, the junction contained 16 bases not matched to a gene.

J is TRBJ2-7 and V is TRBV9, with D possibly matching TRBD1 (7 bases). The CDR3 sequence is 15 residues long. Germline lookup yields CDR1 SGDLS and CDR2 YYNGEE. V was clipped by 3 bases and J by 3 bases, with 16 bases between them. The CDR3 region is CASSGQGGRNYEQYF. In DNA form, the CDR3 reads TGTGCCAGCAGCGGACAGGGAGGTCGTAACTACGAGCAGTACTTC.

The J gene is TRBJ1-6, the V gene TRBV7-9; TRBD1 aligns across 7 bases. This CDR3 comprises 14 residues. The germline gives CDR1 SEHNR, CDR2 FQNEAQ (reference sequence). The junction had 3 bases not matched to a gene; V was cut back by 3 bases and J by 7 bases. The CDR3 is CASSFETGNSPLHF. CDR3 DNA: TGTGCCAGCAGCTTTGAGACAGGGAATTCACCCCTCCACTTT.

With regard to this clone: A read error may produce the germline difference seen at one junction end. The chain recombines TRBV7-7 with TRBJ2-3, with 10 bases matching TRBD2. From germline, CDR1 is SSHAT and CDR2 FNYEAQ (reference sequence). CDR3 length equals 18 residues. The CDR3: CASSPHLSSGGLTDTQYF. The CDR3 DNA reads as TGTGCTAGCAGCCCCCACCTTTCTAGCGGGGGACTCACAGATACGCAGTATTTT. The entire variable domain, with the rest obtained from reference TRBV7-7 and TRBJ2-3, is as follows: GAGVSQSPRYKVTKRGQDVTLRCDPISSHATLYWYQQALGQGPEFLTYFNYEAQPDKSGLPSDRFSAERPEGSISTLTIQRTEQRDSAMYRCASSPHLSSGGLTDTQYFGPGTRLTVL.

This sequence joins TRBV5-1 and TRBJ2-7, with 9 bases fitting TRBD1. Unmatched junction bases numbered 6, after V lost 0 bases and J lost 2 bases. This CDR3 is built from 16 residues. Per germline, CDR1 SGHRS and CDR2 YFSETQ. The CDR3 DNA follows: TGCGCCAGCAGCTTGGCCCCGGGACAGGGAACCTACGAGCAGTACTTC. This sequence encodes CASSLAPGQGTYEQYF.

The CDR3 bases are TGTGCCAGCAGCTTGAGGGGGACAGGGGGCGCTTCCACAGATACGCAGTATTTT. Its translation: CASSLRGTGGASTDTQYF. The rearrangement links TRBV5-6 to TRBJ2-3, with 12 bases lining up with TRBD1. CDR1 and CDR2 (germline): SGHDT, YYEEEE. This CDR3 is built from 18 residues. J gave up 2 bases and V 1 base, and 8 bases lay outside the gene matches.

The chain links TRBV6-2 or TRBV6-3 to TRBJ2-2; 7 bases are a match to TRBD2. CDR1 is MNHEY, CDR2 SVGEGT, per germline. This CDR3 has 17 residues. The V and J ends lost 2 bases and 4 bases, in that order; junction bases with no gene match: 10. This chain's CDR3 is CASSYPAAGPFTGELFF. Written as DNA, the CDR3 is TGTGCCAGCAGTTACCCCGCAGCGGGACCCTTCACCGGGGAGCTGTTTTTT.

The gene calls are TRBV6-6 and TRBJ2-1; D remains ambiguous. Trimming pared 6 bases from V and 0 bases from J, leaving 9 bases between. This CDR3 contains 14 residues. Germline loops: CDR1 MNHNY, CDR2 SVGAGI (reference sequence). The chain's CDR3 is CASRPDFSYNEQFF. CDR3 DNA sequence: TGTGCCAGCAGACCAGATTTCTCCTACAATGAGCAGTTCTTC.

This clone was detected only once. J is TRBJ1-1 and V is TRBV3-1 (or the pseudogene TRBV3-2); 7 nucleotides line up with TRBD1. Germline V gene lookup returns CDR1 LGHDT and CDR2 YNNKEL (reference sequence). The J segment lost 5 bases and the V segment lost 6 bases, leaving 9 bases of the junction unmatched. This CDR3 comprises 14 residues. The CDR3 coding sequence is TGTGCCAGCAGACAAACAGGGGAGAAGACTGAAGCTTTCTTT. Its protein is CASRQTGEKTEAFF.

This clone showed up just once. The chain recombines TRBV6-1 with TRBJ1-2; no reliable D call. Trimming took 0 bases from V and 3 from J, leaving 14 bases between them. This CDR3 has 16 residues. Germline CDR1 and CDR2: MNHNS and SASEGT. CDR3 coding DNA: TGTGCCAGCAGTGAAGCATGGGCCAGTTTGGACTATGGCTACACCTTC. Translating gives CASSEAWASLDYGYTF.

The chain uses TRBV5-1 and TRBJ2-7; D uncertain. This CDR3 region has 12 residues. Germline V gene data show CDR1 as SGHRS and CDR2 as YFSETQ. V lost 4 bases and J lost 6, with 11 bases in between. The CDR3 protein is CASSPQRREQYF. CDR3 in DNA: TGCGCCAGCAGCCCTCAGCGTCGCGAGCAGTACTTC.

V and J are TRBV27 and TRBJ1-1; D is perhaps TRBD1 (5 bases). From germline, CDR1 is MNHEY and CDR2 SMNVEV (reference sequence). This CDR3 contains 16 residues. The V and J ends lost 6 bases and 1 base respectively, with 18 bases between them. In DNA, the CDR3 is TGTGCCAGCAGGGGGCCAAAGGTATGGGGGAACACTGAAGCTTTCTTT. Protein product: CASRGPKVWGNTEAFF.

CDR3: CASSAQGAGYNSPLHF. CDR3 DNA: TGTGCCAGCAGCGCACAGGGGGCGGGCTATAATTCACCCCTCCACTTT. V and J are TRBV7-6 and TRBJ1-6, with 9 bases aligning to TRBD1. The CDR3 is 16 amino acids. Losses at the gene ends were 5 bases for V and 3 bases for J; bases not matched to a gene: 5. The germline CDR1 and CDR2 sequences are SGHVS and FNYEAQ.

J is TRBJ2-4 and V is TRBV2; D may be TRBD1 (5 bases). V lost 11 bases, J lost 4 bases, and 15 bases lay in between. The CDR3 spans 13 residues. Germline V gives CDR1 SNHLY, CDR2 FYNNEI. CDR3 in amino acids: CAGAELGKNIQYF. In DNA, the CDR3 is TGTGCCGGGGCGGAGTTGGGTAAAAACATTCAGTACTTC.

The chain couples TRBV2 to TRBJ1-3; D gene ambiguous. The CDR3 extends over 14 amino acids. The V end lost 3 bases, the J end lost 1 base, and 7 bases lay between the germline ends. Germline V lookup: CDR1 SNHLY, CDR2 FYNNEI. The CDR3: CASSEADSGNTIYF. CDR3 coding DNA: TGTGCCAGCAGTGAGGCAGATTCTGGAAACACCATATATTTT.

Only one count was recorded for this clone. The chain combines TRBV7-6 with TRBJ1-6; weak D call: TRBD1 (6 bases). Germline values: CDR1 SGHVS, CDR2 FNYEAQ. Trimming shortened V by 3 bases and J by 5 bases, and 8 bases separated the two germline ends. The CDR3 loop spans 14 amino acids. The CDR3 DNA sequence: TGTGCCAGCAGCTTGGGGGCCGATAATTCACCCCTCCACTTT. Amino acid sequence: CASSLGADNSPLHF. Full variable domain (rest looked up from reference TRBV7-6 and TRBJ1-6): GAGVSQSPRYKVTKRGQDVALRCDPISGHVSLYWYRQALGQGPEFLTYFNYEAQQDKSGLPNDRFSAERPEGSISTLTIQRTEQRDSAMYRCASSLGADNSPLHFGNGTRLTVT.

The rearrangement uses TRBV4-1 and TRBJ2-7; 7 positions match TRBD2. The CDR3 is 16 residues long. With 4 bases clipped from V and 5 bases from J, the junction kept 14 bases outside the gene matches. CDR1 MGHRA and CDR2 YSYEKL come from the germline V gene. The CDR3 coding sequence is TGCGCCAGCAGCCTCCGCGGGGGAGGGGCCGGGGACGAGCAGTACTTC. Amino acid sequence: CASSLRGGGAGDEQYF.

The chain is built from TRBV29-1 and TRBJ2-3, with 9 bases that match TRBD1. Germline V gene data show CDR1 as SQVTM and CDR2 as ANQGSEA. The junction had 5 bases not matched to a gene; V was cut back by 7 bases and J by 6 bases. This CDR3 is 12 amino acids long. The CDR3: CSGSTGGDTQYF. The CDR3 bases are TGCAGCGGTTCAACAGGGGGCGATACGCAGTATTTT.

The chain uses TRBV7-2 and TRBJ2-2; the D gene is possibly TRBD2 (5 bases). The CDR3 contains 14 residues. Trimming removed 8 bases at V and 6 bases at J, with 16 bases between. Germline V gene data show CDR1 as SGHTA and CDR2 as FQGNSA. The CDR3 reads CASRPIASSGELFF. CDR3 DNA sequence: TGTGCCAGCCGTCCGATAGCGTCTTCCGGGGAGCTGTTTTTT. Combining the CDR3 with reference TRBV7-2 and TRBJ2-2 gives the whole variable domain GAGVSQSPSNKVTEKGKDVELRCDPISGHTALYWYRQSLGQGLEFLIYFQGNSAPDKSGLPSDRFSAERTGGSVSTLTIQRTQQEDSAVYLCASRPIASSGELFFGEGSRLTVL.

The CDR3 sequence is CSAVLADTQYF. The CDR3 DNA sequence: TGCAGCGCGGTTCTCGCAGATACGCAGTATTTT. The rearrangement links TRBV29-1 to TRBJ2-3; unclear D gene. Germline CDR1 is SQVTM and CDR2 is ANQGSEA. V lost 7 bases, J lost 4 bases, and 9 bases lay in between. The CDR3 loop spans 11 amino acids.

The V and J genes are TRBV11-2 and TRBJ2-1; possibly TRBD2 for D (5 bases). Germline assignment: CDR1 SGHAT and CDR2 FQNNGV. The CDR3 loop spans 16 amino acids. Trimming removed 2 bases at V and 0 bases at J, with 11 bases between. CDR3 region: CASSLLVSGSYNEQFF. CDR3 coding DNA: TGTGCCAGCAGCTTATTGGTAAGCGGCTCCTACAATGAGCAGTTCTTC.

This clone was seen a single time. CDR3 sequence: CASSYPPGSQHF. The CDR3 coding sequence is TGTGCCAGCAGTTACCCCCCCGGTTCCCAGCATTTT. This chain uses TRBV6-2 or TRBV6-3 with TRBJ1-5; D not certain. The CDR3 totals 12 residues. The ends were cut back, 2 bases at V and 11 bases at J, with 10 bases in the middle. Per germline, CDR1 MNHEY and CDR2 SVGEGT.

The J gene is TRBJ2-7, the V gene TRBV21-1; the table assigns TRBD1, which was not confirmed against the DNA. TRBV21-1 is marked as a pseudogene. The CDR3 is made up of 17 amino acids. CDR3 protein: CASSKIGLLDRSYEQYF. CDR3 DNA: TGTGCCAGCAGCAAAATTGGTCTGTTGGACAGATCCTACGAGCAGTACTTC.

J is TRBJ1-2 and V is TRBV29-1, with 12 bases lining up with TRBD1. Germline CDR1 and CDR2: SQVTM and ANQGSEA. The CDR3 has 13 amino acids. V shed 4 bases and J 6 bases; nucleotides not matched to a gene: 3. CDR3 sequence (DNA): TGCAGCGTTGTGCGGGACAGGGGGCATGGCTACACCTTC. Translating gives CSVVRDRGHGYTF.

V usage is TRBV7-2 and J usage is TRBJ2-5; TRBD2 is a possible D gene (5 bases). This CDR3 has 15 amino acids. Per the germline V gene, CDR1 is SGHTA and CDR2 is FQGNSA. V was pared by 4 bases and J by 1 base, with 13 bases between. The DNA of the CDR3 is TGTGCCAGCAGCTCCCCCCGGGGTGCCCAAGAGACCCAGTACTTC. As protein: CASSSPRGAQETQYF.

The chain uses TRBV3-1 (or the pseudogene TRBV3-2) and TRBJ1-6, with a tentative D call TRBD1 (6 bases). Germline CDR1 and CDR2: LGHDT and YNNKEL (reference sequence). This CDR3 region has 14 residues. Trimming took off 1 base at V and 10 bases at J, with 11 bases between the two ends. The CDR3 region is CASSQARQVSPLHF. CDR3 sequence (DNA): TGTGCCAGCAGCCAAGCTAGACAGGTCTCACCCCTCCACTTT.

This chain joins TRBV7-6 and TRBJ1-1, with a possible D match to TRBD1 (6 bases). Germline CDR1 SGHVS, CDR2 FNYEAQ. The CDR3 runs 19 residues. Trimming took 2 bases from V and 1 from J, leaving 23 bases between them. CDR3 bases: TGTGCCAGCAGCTTATTCGTCAGGGGAGTGTTGGGGCAGAACACTGAAGCTTTCTTT. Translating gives CASSLFVRGVLGQNTEAFF.

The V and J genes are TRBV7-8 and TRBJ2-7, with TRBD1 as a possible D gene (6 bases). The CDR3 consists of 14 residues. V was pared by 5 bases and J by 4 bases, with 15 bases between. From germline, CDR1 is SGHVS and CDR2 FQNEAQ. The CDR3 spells CASSLTGKGYEQYF. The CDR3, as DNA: TGTGCCAGCAGCCTGACAGGAAAGGGTTACGAGCAGTACTTC.